This T cell receptor beta chain was profiled in a study of memory CD4+ T cells and cytomegalovirus serostatus (dated by TCRdb to between 2017 and 2020). Broadly, across the study: A total of roughly 33 healthy Belgian adults, of whom 9 were CMV seropositive and about 25 were CMV seronegative, were included in the cohort. CD4+ memory TCRbeta repertoires of a Belgian cohort with known cytomegalovirus serostatus were sequenced in order to replicate a published TCR-based CMV serostatus classifier.

Points the paper makes about the study in general: Among the 150 to 200 previously reported CMV-associated TCRbeta sequences, 67 showed up in the CD4+ memory repertoires, with each one found in between one and five individuals. A median bootstrapped AUC of roughly 0.94 with a 95% CI of 0.76-1.00 was achieved on the Belgian cohort by the original-framework classifier. For CMV serostatus prediction, a median bootstrapped AUC of 0.95 was reached with the original framework, and a median bootstrapped AUC of approximately 0.92 was reached with a US-trained random forest. Only CD4+CD45RO+ memory cells were sequenced, in contrast to the original study, in which naive and memory CD4+ and CD8+ populations were covered. The results were read as suggesting that the CMV-associated TCR signature is, for the most part, present in the CD4+ memory repertoire.

A FACSAria II was used to sort memory CD4+ T cells, defined as single viable CD3+CD4+CD8-CD45RO+ cells. CMV serostatus was determined using a Roche Elecsys assay that detects serum IgG against CMV pp150, pp28, p38 and p52. Once the samples were thawed, total CD4+ T cells were enriched through positive selection using CD4 magnetic microbeads. The samples came from a different study that was designed specifically to examine the CD4+ T cell memory repertoire. Following standard operating procedures, peripheral blood mononuclear cells were isolated and cryopreserved, while serum was kept at -80 degrees C. Staining used CD3-PerCP (BW264/56), CD4-APC (RPA-T4), CD45RO-PE (UCHT1) and CD8-Pacific Orange (3B5) antibodies, with Sytox blue excluding non-viable cells. Relative to its sample, this clone is medium-sized (0.01 to 0.1%). Its antigen remains undetermined. No base quality information exists; no much larger clone differs at one position.

Genomic DNA was extracted from sorted cells with the Quick-DNA Microprep Kit. Amplification of TCRbeta DNA was done with the immunoSEQ hsTCRbeta kit, following the protocol from the manufacturer. An Illumina MiSeq instrument was used to sequence the TCRbeta libraries. Per the source publication's procedure: Once out-of-frame sequences had been removed, 2,204,828 distinct TCRbeta sequences were left, which works out to an average of approximately 72,000 per individual. Two values were used to score each individual: the count of roughly 180 previously reported CMV-associated TCRbeta sequences and the total count of productive distinct TCRbeta sequences. A beta-binomial model was reimplemented in Python, and scikit-learn random forests with default parameters were trained on data from the US cohort. Classifier performance on the Belgian cohort was summarized as median AUC with percentile confidence intervals over 10,000 bootstrap iterations. Entries here come from immuneACCESS through TCRdb and include only in-frame sequences with V and J called. Some clones fail to appear in such tables; in the studies checked, an unresolved V gene covers under half of the shortfall, and the cause of the remainder is unknown. The V and J calls and clone size were taken over from that table, and D and trimming were inferred from the DNA. The sample table holds some 52,000 clones, of which around three quarters were seen once. The ten largest clones capture roughly 1.7% of the sample.

The sequencing sample was made of memory CD4+ T cells from blood. This receptor was taken from an adult in good health and CMV-seronegative.

The CDR3 in this case is CASSKRDSTYEQYF. The DNA reads as follows: TGTGCCAGCAGCAAGAGGGACAGCACCTACGAGCAGTACTTC. The V and J segments used are TRBV6-5 and TRBJ2-7, with TRBD1 matching 7 junction bases. CDR1 MNHEY and CDR2 SVGAGI were looked up in the germline V gene. The CDR3 has 14 amino acids, counting the end cysteine and phenylalanine. Just the 42-base CDR3 DNA is kept, in frame starting at base 1. V lost 6 bases and J lost 2 bases, and the count of bases not matched to a germline gene is 7.